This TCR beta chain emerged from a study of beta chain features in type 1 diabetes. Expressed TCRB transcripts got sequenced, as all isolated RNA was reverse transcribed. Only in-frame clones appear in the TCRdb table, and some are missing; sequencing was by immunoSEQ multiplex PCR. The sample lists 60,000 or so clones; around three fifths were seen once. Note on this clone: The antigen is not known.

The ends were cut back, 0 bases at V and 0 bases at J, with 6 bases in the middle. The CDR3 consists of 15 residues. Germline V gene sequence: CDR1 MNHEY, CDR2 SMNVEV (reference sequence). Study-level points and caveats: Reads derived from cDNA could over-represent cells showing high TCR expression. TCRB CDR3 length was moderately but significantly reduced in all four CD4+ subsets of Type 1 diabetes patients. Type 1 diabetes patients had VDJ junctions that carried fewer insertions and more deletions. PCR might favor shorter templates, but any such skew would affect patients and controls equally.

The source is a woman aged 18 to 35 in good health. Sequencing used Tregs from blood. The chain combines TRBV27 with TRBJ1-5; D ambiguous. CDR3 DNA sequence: TGTGCCAGCAGTTTATCCGTATATAGCAATCAGCCCCAGCATTTT. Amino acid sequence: CASSLSVYSNQPQHF.